Below, one TCR beta chain is given with its context. Its antigen is unknown. Treatment reported: roughly 11-day PBMC culture with coronavirus spike peptide pools or control peptides (ViraFEST assay). The unexposed donor's CD4+ T cells were collected before the COVID-19 pandemic (2011-2018). With peptide pools, ViraFEST first expanded antigen-specific T cells and afterwards sequenced their TCRs. PBMCs, plated at roughly 2.2 million per well, were grown in the presence of approximately 10 IU/ml IL-2 and roughly 9.5 ug/ml peptide pools. The V end lost 2 bases, the J end lost 1 base, and 6 bases lay between the germline ends. Germline CDR1 is MNHNS and CDR2 is SASEGT. The CDR3 has 14 residues. These data are taken from a study of vaccination and CD4 T cells after COVID-19. Overall study context: From HCoV-229E, HCoV-OC43, HCoV-NL63 and SARS-CoV-2, overlapping spike peptides were used to stimulate the cells. The study's findings and limits: The median SARS-CoV-2-reactive clonotype number increased from about 20 to 38, without statistical significance.

Sequencing of cultured CD4+ T cell DNA used the Oncomine TCR Beta short-read assay. The genomic DNA was obtained from cultured CD4+ T cells by extraction with the QIAamp micro DNA kit. A single record per CDR3 protein comes from TCRdb applying MiXCR to the PCR reads. The data contain 9,900 or so distinct CDR3 sequences, roughly 30% of them singletons. The clonotype comes from a human donor in good health. Sequencing input: CD4+ T cells from blood, cultured in vitro. The chain combines TRBV6-1 with TRBJ1-5; D possibly corresponds to TRBD1 (6 bases). The CDR3 DNA is TGTGCCAGCAGTGAACAGGGGAGCAATCAGCCCCAGCATTTT. Amino acid sequence: CASSEQGSNQPQHF.